A single sample gave rise to the 31 T cell receptor beta chains below, sequenced in a study of regulatory T cells in long-lasting Graves disease. With iRepertoire HTBI primers and Arm-PCR of CDR3 regions, TCR beta libraries were built. Each CDR3 protein is one row after TCRdb ran MiXCR on the multiplex PCR reads. The top ten hold around a quarter of the sample, which has 350,000 to 550,000 distinct CDR3 sequences, about a sixth seen once. Time point given: newly diagnosed GD, antithyroid drugs for less than 3 months. The TCR library was prepared using RNA isolated from PBMCs. These data also formed part of another study, on T cells in Graves' hyperthyroidism and ophthalmopathy.

The sequences come from peripheral blood mononuclear cells (PBMCs), collected at new diagnosis, from a patient treated with antithyroid drugs. These receptors all stem from a woman aged 18-35 years with Graves disease.

CDR3 sequence (DNA): TGCGCCAGCAGCCAAGAACGGTCGCTAGCCTACAATGAGCAGTTCTTC. Translating it yields CASSQERSLAYNEQFF. The rearrangement uses TRBV4-1 and TRBJ2-1, with no clear D. V lost 0 bases and J 2 bases, leaving 11 bases between the germline ends. The germline V gene encodes CDR1 MGHRA and CDR2 YSYEKL. The CDR3 spans 16 residues.

As to this clonotype: A far bigger clonotype differs at one base, so this is likely a read error. In nucleotides, the CDR3 is TGTGCCAGCAGCTTAGGAGGTGGAGGCGGGACAGCGATCCACAATGAGCAGTTCTTC. It translates to CASSLGGGGGTAIHNEQFF. The V and J genes are TRBV7-8 and TRBJ2-1; possible D gene TRBD1, 7 bases. Germline-derived CDR1 and CDR2 are SGHVS and FQNEAQ. The CDR3 spans 19 residues. With 1 base removed from V and 5 bases from J, the gap between germline ends came to 24 bases.

In this sample, this clonotype turned up many times. The chain carries TRBV27 and TRBJ2-7; 8 bases fit TRBD1. The germline V gene encodes CDR1 MNHEY and CDR2 SMNVEV (reference sequence). The CDR3 runs to 16 residues. The J segment lost 7 bases and the V segment lost 3 bases, leaving 14 bases of the junction unmatched. The CDR3, as DNA: TGTGCCAGCAGTTTCCGAAGTGGACAGGGACGAAGTGAGCAGTACTTC. Translating it yields CASSFRSGQGRSEQYF.

This clonotype was seen at least ten times. The chain joins TRBV3-1 to TRBJ1-2; maybe TRBD1 (6 bases). This CDR3 is built from 15 residues. V lost 4 bases to trimming and J lost 2 bases, with 14 bases between them. Germline V gene data show CDR1 as LGHDT and CDR2 as YNNKEL (reference sequence). DNA for the CDR3: TGTGCCAGCAGCCCCGTCCCAGGACAGAACTATGGCTACACCTTC. It yields the protein CASSPVPGQNYGYTF.

This clonotype was counted at least ten times. The chain joins TRBV18 to TRBJ1-1; the D is unclear. The V end lost 6 bases, the J end lost 0 bases, and 14 bases lay between the germline ends. Germline assignment: CDR1 KGHSH and CDR2 LQKENI. CDR3 length: 15 amino acids. CDR3 residues: CASSPKGRVNTEAFF. The CDR3 bases are TGTGCCAGCTCGCCTAAAGGCAGAGTGAACACTGAAGCTTTCTTT. The variable domain in full, completed from reference TRBV18 and TRBJ1-1, reads NAGVMQNPRHLVRRRGQEARLRCSPMKGHSHVYWYRQLPEEGLKFMVYLQKENIIDESGMPKERFSAEFPKEGPSILRIQQVVRGDSAAYFCASSPKGRVNTEAFFGQGTRLTVV.

This clonotype showed up many times. V gene TRBV6-5 combines with J gene TRBJ2-1; D perhaps matches TRBD1 (6 bases). V was pared by 0 bases and J by 15 bases, with 9 bases between. The CDR3 has 11 amino acids. CDR1 and CDR2 from the germline V gene are MNHEY and SVGAGI. The chain's CDR3 is CASSYSQGPFF. The CDR3 coding sequence is TGTGCCAGCAGTTACTCGCAGGGGCCGTTCTTC.

The chain couples TRBV9 to TRBJ1-1; D is unclear. CDR1 SGDLS and CDR2 YYNGEE come from the germline V gene. Deletions cut 0 bases from V and 1 base from J, with 7 bases between. CDR3 length: 14 amino acids. The CDR3 is CASSVGRTNTEAFF. The CDR3 region has the DNA TGTGCCAGCAGCGTAGGACGTACGAACACTGAAGCTTTCTTT.

This clonotype was seen more than once but under ten times. V and J are TRBV9 and TRBJ1-3; tentatively, D is TRBD1 (6 bases). CDR3 length: 15 residues. The V end was cut by 3 bases, the J end by 2 bases, with 12 bases between. The V gene's germline CDR1 is SGDLS and CDR2 YYNGEE. CDR3 sequence (DNA): TGTGCCAGCAGCGACCTCCAGGGGACTGGAAACACCATATATTTT. This codes for CASSDLQGTGNTIYF.

The chain recombines TRBV30 with TRBJ1-4, with TRBD1 as a possible D gene (5 bases). V dropped 2 bases and J dropped 7 bases, with 11 bases sitting between them. Germline V lookup: CDR1 GTSNPN, CDR2 SVGIG (reference sequence). This CDR3 is 13 amino acids long. CDR3 region: CAWSFKGVEKLFF. For the CDR3, the DNA is TGTGCCTGGAGTTTCAAAGGGGTTGAAAAACTGTTTTTT.

This clonotype was observed many times. The chain links TRBV20-1 to TRBJ2-5; D is unresolved. Germline CDR1 reads DFQATT; CDR2 reads SNEGSKA (reference sequence). The CDR3 spans 12 residues. Trimming took 6 bases from V and 0 from J, leaving 8 bases between them. The CDR3 loop reads CSAQEYQETQYF. CDR3 DNA sequence: TGCAGTGCCCAAGAATACCAAGAGACCCAGTACTTC.

This clonotype has just a few counts. The chain recombines TRBV18 with TRBJ2-7; 8 bases line up with TRBD2. Germline V gene sequence: CDR1 KGHSH, CDR2 LQKENI. Trimming at V came to 2 bases and at J to 6 bases, leaving 9 bases not matched to a gene. This CDR3 comprises 15 residues. The CDR3 coding sequence is TGTGCCAGCTCACCATTCACCGGGACTAGTGGCGAGCAGTACTTC. Translated, it gives CASSPFTGTSGEQYF. The whole variable domain, remainder taken from reference TRBV18 and TRBJ2-7, is NAGVMQNPRHLVRRRGQEARLRCSPMKGHSHVYWYRQLPEEGLKFMVYLQKENIIDESGMPKERFSAEFPKEGPSILRIQQVVRGDSAAYFCASSPFTGTSGEQYFGPGTRLTVT.

The chain joins TRBV5-1 to TRBJ1-6, with no clear D. There are 15 residues in the CDR3. Deletions cut 0 bases from V and 7 bases from J, with 11 bases between. Germline lookup yields CDR1 SGHRS and CDR2 YFSETQ. The CDR3 nucleotides are TGCGCCAGCAGCTTGGGGTCCGGACCCAATTCACCCCTCCACTTT. This translates into CASSLGSGPNSPLHF.

The chain recombines TRBV29-1 with TRBJ2-1; D uncertain. Germline V gene lookup returns CDR1 SQVTM and CDR2 ANQGSEA. V shed 1 base and J shed 0 bases, with 7 bases lying between them. The CDR3 runs to 14 residues. The CDR3 spells CSVEGRTSYNEQFF. CDR3 nucleotide sequence: TGCAGCGTTGAAGGGAGAACCTCCTACAATGAGCAGTTCTTC.

V usage is TRBV30 and J usage is TRBJ2-5, with 12 positions matching TRBD2. The CDR3 has 16 residues. CDR1 is GTSNPN and CDR2 is SVGIG in the germline V gene (reference sequence). V shed 6 bases, J shed 5 bases, and the junction held 13 bases outside the gene matches. The CDR3 loop reads CACQTWTSGNWETQYF. CDR3 DNA: TGTGCCTGCCAGACATGGACTAGCGGGAATTGGGAGACCCAGTACTTC.

There are a few counts of this clonotype. The chain uses TRBV6-5 and TRBJ2-7; D remains unclear. Trimming pared 3 bases from V and 4 bases from J, leaving 19 bases between. The CDR3 has 16 residues. CDR1 is MNHEY and CDR2 is SVGAGI in the germline V gene. The CDR3 DNA follows: TGTGCCAGCAGTTATAGGGTAGGAAGCGCCCAGTACGAGCAGTACTTC. Residues: CASSYRVGSAQYEQYF.

In this sample, this clonotype turned up many times. The chain combines TRBV24-1 with TRBJ1-2; 8 positions match TRBD1. This CDR3 is 13 amino acids long. Per germline, CDR1 KGHDR and CDR2 SFDVKD. The J segment lost 8 bases and the V segment lost 2 bases, leaving 3 bases of the junction unmatched. The CDR3 loop is CATSDSDREGYTF. DNA for the CDR3: TGTGCCACCAGTGATTCGGACAGGGAAGGCTACACCTTC.

The chain employs TRBV4-3 and TRBJ2-3; 9 positions match TRBD1. Germline assignment: CDR1 LGHNA and CDR2 YSLEER. Trimming at V came to 0 bases and at J to 4 bases, leaving 8 bases not matched to a gene. The CDR3 runs 17 residues. As DNA, the CDR3 is TGCGCCAGCAGCCAAGATGGGGGGAGGACAGGGGCAGATACGCAGTATTTT. It is translated as CASSQDGGRTGADTQYF.

The sample holds many counts of this clonotype. The chain employs TRBV13 and TRBJ2-3; D might be TRBD2 (6 bases). The V end lost 0 bases, the J end lost 0 bases, and 10 bases lay between the germline ends. The CDR3 loop spans 16 amino acids. Germline V gene data show CDR1 as PRHDT and CDR2 as FYEKMQ (reference sequence). The CDR3 is CASSLGLATSTDTQYF. CDR3 sequence (DNA): TGTGCCAGCAGCTTAGGCCTAGCGACTAGCACAGATACGCAGTATTTT.

This clonotype was found a few times. The chain uses TRBV20-1 and TRBJ1-1; 7 nucleotides match TRBD1. The V gene's germline CDR1 is DFQATT and CDR2 SNEGSKA (reference sequence). The length of the CDR3 is 16 residues. V shed 0 bases and J 4 bases; nucleotides not matched to a gene: 11. This CDR3 is CSARDWGGGEVTEAFF. The CDR3 DNA is TGCAGTGCTAGAGATTGGGGAGGGGGCGAGGTCACTGAAGCTTTCTTT.

Many counts were recorded for this clonotype. The CDR3 here is CASRYGTGPVNTEAFF. For the CDR3, the DNA is TGTGCCAGCAGATACGGGACAGGCCCTGTGAACACTGAAGCTTTCTTT. This chain joins TRBV2 and TRBJ1-1; 8 bases map to TRBD1. J gave up 0 bases and V 6 bases, and 9 bases lay outside the gene matches. The germline gives CDR1 SNHLY, CDR2 FYNNEI. There are 16 residues in the CDR3.

The sample holds many counts of this clonotype. V is TRBV27 and J is TRBJ1-5, with 7 bases lining up with TRBD1. This CDR3 has 17 amino acids. In germline, CDR1 is MNHEY, CDR2 SMNVEV (reference sequence). The V gene end was trimmed by 0 bases and the J gene end by 0 bases; junction bases not matched to a gene: 5. The CDR3 sequence: CASSLSQGRYSNQPQHF. The CDR3 DNA reads TGTGCCAGCAGTTTATCACAGGGGAGATATAGCAATCAGCCCCAGCATTTT.

This clonotype was found many times. The gene calls are TRBV30 and TRBJ1-5; no definite D call. The V and J ends lost 0 bases and 1 base respectively, with 7 bases between them. Germline CDR1 reads GTSNPN; CDR2 reads SVGIG (reference sequence). The CDR3 runs 14 residues. CDR3 region: CAWSVGGSNQPQHF. CDR3 in DNA: TGTGCCTGGAGTGTAGGCGGAAGCAATCAGCCCCAGCATTTT.

This clonotype was seen ten or more times. The rearrangement links TRBV7-2 to TRBJ2-5; D is possibly TRBD1 (5 bases). V gave up 1 base and J gave up 0 bases, with 18 bases separating them. Germline V gene lookup returns CDR1 SGHTA and CDR2 FQGNSA. CDR3 length: 18 residues. The CDR3 protein is CASSLVPATATYQETQYF. The CDR3 DNA reads TGTGCCAGCAGCTTAGTACCGGCGACAGCCACGTACCAAGAGACCCAGTACTTC.

Ten or more counts support this clonotype. The rearrangement links TRBV6-5 to TRBJ1-1; no firm D call. Germline assignment: CDR1 MNHEY and CDR2 SVGAGI. CDR3 length equals 14 residues. V lost 4 bases, J lost 4 bases, and 13 bases lay in between. The CDR3 loop reads CASSSATAPTEAFF. CDR3 in DNA: TGTGCCAGCAGTTCAGCAACAGCTCCCACTGAAGCTTTCTTT.

In its sample, this clonotype was seen a few times. This chain's CDR3 is CASSEPLTFF. CDR3 in DNA: TGTGCCAGCAGTGAACCATTGACTTTCTTT. This sequence joins TRBV6-1 and TRBJ1-1; D ambiguous. Germline V lookup: CDR1 MNHNS, CDR2 SASEGT. CDR3 length equals 10 residues. Between the trimmed V and J ends, which lost 2 bases and 12 bases, there was a span of 7 bases.

V usage is TRBV15 and J usage is TRBJ2-7, with a possible D match to TRBD1 (6 bases). CDR3 length: 17 amino acids. Germline assignment: CDR1 LNHNV and CDR2 YYDKDF (reference sequence). V shed 5 bases and J shed 2 bases, with 22 bases lying between them. The CDR3 spells CATSGPQQGGPTYEQYF. The CDR3, as DNA: TGTGCCACCAGCGGACCGCAACAGGGCGGGCCTACCTACGAGCAGTACTTC.

This clonotype has ten or more counts. This chain uses TRBV4-1 with TRBJ2-3; no clear D. The CDR3 is 16 amino acids. V dropped 0 bases and J dropped 0 bases, with 10 bases sitting between them. Germline-derived CDR1 and CDR2 are MGHRA and YSYEKL. The CDR3 spells CASSQDLASSTDTQYF. The CDR3 nucleotides are TGCGCCAGCAGCCAAGATCTGGCCTCAAGCACAGATACGCAGTATTTT.

This clonotype turned up a few times. DNA for the CDR3: TGCAGTGCTAGGGTAGTCCGCACCGGGGAGCTGTTTTTT. Its translation is CSARVVRTGELFF. The chain couples TRBV20-1 to TRBJ2-2; unclear D gene. The CDR3 is 13 residues long. The germline gives CDR1 DFQATT, CDR2 SNEGSKA (reference sequence). V lost 3 bases to trimming and J lost 4 bases, with 9 bases between them.

This clonotype was picked up many times. The rearrangement joins TRBV7-2 to TRBJ1-5; 7 bases are a match to TRBD1. Germline loops: CDR1 SGHTA, CDR2 FQGNSA. V dropped 1 base and J dropped 4; count of bases not matched to a gene: 10. CDR3 size: 17 residues. DNA of the CDR3: TGTGCCAGCAGCTTAGAGAGGGTTAGGGGACAGAATCAGCCCCAGCATTTT. Translated: CASSLERVRGQNQPQHF.

This clonotype came up a few times. The chain employs TRBV25-1 and TRBJ1-6; D is undetermined. This CDR3 has 15 amino acids. From germline, CDR1 is MGHDK and CDR2 SYGVNS. The V end was cut by 1 base, the J end by 7 bases, with 11 bases between. In DNA form, the CDR3 reads TGTGCCAGCAGTGAATCGCGTGGCTGGAATTCACCCCTCCACTTT. Its translation: CASSESRGWNSPLHF.

This clonotype has ten or more counts. This rearrangement joins TRBV5-6 to TRBJ2-3; D is ambiguous. There are 16 residues in the CDR3. In germline, CDR1 is SGHDT, CDR2 YYEEEE. Between the trimmed V and J ends, which lost 4 bases and 2 bases, there was a span of 17 bases. In nucleotides, the CDR3 is TGTGCCAGCAGCGCAGAGCTATCCGGAAACACAGATACGCAGTATTTT. Amino acids: CASSAELSGNTDTQYF.